This entry lists 10 T cell receptor beta chains sequenced from one sample in a study of shared clonotypes between healthy human individuals. The protocol was immunoSEQ multiplex PCR, while the TCRdb copy is restricted to in-frame clones and leaves out a portion. This table has roughly 500,000 clones, 81% appearing once. The sample was PBMCs. The receptors derive from a woman aged 40 to 50 in good health. Some clones in this sample may be carry-over from other donors' samples.

To note about this clone: This sequence may be a read error, since a much larger clone differs from it by one base. This chain joins TRBV2 and TRBJ2-1; either TRBD1 or TRBD2 may supply D (6 bases each). Germline-derived CDR1 and CDR2 are SNHLY and FYNNEI. The length of the CDR3 is 14 residues. This CDR3 is CAGGQVAGVNEQFF. CDR3 bases: TGTGCGGGGGGACAAGTGGCGGGTGTGAATGAGCAGTTCTTC.

A few counts support this clone. V is TRBV6-1 and J is TRBJ2-7, with D perhaps matching TRBD1 (6 bases). V lost 4 bases to trimming and J lost 2 bases, with 15 bases between them. The CDR3 is made up of 15 amino acids. Looked up from germline, CDR1 is MNHNS and CDR2 is SASEGT. This chain's CDR3 is CASSGTEIGAYEQYF. The CDR3 DNA reads TGTGCCAGCAGTGGGACAGAAATTGGGGCCTACGAGCAGTACTTC.

This clone was detected only once. V and J are TRBV5-4 and TRBJ1-1; D unclear. From germline, CDR1 is SGHNT and CDR2 YYREEE (reference sequence). V lost 4 bases to trimming and J lost 4 bases, with 14 bases between them. The CDR3 has 14 residues. DNA for the CDR3: TGTGCCAGCAGCGTGCTCGGGGTACCCACTGAAGCTTTCTTT. It specifies CASSVLGVPTEAFF.

The CDR3 nucleotides are TGTGCCAGCAGCCCAATCAGGGAGGTCTGTCCCCAGCATTTT. Translated: CASSPIREVCPQHF. The V and J genes are TRBV7-9 and TRBJ1-5, with D perhaps TRBD1 (5 bases). This CDR3 region has 14 residues. Per germline, CDR1 SEHNR and CDR2 FQNEAQ (reference sequence). The ends were cut back, 5 bases at V and 10 bases at J, with 18 bases in the middle.

This clone was recorded only once. The chain links TRBV28 to TRBJ1-1; D call uncertain. With 6 bases removed from V and 5 bases from J, the gap between germline ends came to 22 bases. Germline V gene sequence: CDR1 MDHEN, CDR2 SYDVKM. The CDR3 runs 16 residues. The DNA for the CDR3 is TGTGCCAGCAGCCGCATGGCAACAGCCCGAGGGACTGAAGCTTTCTTT. It specifies CASSRMATARGTEAFF. Based on the CDR3 plus reference TRBV28 and TRBJ1-1, the full variable domain is DVKVTQSSRYLVKRTGEKVFLECVQDMDHENMFWYRQDPGLGLRLIYFSYDVKMKEKGDIPEGYSVSREKKERFSLILESASTNQTSMYLCASSRMATARGTEAFFGQGTRLTVV.

A word on this clone: A read error is likely here: a far larger clone is one base away. The CDR3 end shows no conserved phenylalanine or tryptophan, and so a read error is likely. The V call is TRBV5-6, the J call TRBJ1-5; D remains unclear. This CDR3 is 13 amino acids long. Germline CDR1 reads SGHDT; CDR2 reads YYEEEE. Trimming took 4 bases from V and 9 from J, leaving 14 bases between them. The CDR3 DNA reads TGTGCCAGCAGCGTGGGCCTACTGGGGCCCCAGCATTCT. This sequence encodes CASSVGLLGPQHS.

This chain joins TRBV2 and TRBJ2-7; unclear D gene. This CDR3 spans 12 amino acids. V was clipped by 7 bases and J by 2 bases, with 9 bases between them. From germline, CDR1 is SNHLY and CDR2 FYNNEI. Here the CDR3 DNA reads TGTGCCAGCACCGTCAGTCCCTACGAGCAGTACTTC. Amino acid sequence: CASTVSPYEQYF.

Remarks on this clone: This is likely an artifact of a read error, given a far larger clone one base away. The chain employs TRBV2 and TRBJ2-7; D is undetermined. The CDR3 loop spans 12 amino acids. Germline loops: CDR1 SNHLY, CDR2 FYNNEI. The CDR3 loop reads CVSSISRLGQYF. In DNA form, the CDR3 reads TGTGTCAGCTCCATATCGAGGTTGGGGCAGTACTTC.

In this sample, this clone turned up once. The chain recombines TRBV5-4 with TRBJ1-4; D gene uncertain. The V end was cut by 2 bases, the J end by 5 bases, with 4 bases between. The CDR3 runs 12 residues. CDR1 is SGHNT and CDR2 is YYREEE in the germline V gene (reference sequence). The CDR3 loop reads CASSFGNEKLFF. CDR3 in DNA: TGTGCCAGCAGCTTCGGGAATGAAAAACTGTTTTTT.

A few counts support this clone. This chain connects TRBV7-2 to TRBJ2-7; TRBD1 aligns across 7 bases. Trimming removed 5 bases from V and 4 bases from J; junction bases left unmatched: 11. CDR1 and CDR2 (germline): SGHTA, FQGNSA. The CDR3 contains 15 residues. CDR3 nucleotides: TGTGCCAGCAGCCCCTACCCCGACAGGGAATACGAGCAGTACTTC. It translates to CASSPYPDREYEQYF. Combining the CDR3 with reference TRBV7-2 and TRBJ2-7 gives the whole variable domain GAGVSQSPSNKVTEKGKDVELRCDPISGHTALYWYRQSLGQGLEFLIYFQGNSAPDKSGLPSDRFSAERTGGSVSTLTIQRTQQEDSAVYLCASSPYPDREYEQYFGPGTRLTVT.